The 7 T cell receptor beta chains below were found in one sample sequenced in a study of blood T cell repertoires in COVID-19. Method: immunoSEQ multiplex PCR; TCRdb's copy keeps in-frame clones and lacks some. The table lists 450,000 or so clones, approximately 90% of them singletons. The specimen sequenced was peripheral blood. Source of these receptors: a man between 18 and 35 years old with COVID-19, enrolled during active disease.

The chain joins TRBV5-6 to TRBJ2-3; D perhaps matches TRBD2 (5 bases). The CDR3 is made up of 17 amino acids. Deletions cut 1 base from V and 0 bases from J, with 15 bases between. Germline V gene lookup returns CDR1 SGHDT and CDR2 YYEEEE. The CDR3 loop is CASSLFGIESSTDTQYF. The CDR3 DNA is TGTGCCAGCAGCTTGTTCGGGATCGAGTCTAGCACAGATACGCAGTATTTT.

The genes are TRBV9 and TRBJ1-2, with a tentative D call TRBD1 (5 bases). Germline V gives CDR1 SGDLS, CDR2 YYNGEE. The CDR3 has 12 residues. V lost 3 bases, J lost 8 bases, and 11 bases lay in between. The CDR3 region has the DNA TGTGCCAGCAGCGGCGGGGCCGAGGGCTACACCTTC. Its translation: CASSGGAEGYTF.

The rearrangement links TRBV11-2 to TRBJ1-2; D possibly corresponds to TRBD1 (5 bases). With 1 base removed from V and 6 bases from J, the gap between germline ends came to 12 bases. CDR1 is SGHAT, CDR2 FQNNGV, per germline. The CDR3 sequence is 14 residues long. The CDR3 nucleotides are TGTGCCAGCAGCTTAGTGCGGGGACGTCATGGCTACACCTTC. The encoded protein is CASSLVRGRHGYTF.

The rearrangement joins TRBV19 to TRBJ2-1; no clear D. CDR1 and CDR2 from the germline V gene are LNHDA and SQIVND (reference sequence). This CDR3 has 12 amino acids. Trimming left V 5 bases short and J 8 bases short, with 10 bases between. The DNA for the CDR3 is TGTGCCAGTAGTGATCTAGAAGATGAGCAGTTCTTC. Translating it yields CASSDLEDEQFF.

DNA of the CDR3: TGTGCCAGTAGCATCGTTGGGGGAGGTCAGCCCCAGCATTTT. This translates into CASSIVGGGQPQHF. V and J are TRBV19 and TRBJ1-5, with D possibly matching TRBD1 (5 bases). V was trimmed by 6 bases and J by 6 bases, leaving 15 bases between them. Germline CDR1 is LNHDA and CDR2 is SQIVND (reference sequence). The CDR3 is made up of 14 amino acids.

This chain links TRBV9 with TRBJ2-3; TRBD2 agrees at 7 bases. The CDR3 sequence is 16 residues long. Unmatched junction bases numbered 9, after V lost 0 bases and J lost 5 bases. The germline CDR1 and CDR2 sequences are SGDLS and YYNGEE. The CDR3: CASSVGLAGVGDTQYF. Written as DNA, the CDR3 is TGTGCCAGCAGCGTAGGTTTGGCGGGAGTAGGAGATACGCAGTATTTT.

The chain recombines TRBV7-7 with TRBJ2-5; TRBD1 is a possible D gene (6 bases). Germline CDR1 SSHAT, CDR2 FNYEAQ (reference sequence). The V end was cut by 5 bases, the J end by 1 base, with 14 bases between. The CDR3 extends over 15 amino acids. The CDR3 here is CASSRGGHVQETQYF. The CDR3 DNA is TGTGCCAGCAGCCGTGGGGGACACGTCCAAGAGACCCAGTACTTC.